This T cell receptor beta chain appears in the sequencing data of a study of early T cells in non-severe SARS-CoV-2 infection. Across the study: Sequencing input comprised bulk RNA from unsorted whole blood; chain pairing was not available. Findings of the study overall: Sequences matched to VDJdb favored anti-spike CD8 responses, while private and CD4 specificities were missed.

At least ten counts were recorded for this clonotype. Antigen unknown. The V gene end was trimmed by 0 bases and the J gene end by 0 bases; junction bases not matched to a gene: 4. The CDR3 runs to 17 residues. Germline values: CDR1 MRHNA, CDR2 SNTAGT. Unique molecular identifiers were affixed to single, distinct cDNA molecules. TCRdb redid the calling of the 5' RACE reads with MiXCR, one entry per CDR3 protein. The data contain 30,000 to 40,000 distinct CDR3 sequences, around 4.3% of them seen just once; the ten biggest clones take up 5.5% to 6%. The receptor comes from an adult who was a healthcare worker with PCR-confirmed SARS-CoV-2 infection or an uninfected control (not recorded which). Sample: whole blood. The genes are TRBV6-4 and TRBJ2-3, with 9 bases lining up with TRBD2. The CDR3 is CASSDSKTSGSTDTQYF. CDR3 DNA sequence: TGTGCCAGCAGTGACTCGAAGACTAGCGGAAGCACAGATACGCAGTATTTT.